This T cell receptor beta chain emerged from a study of ipilimumab plus nivolumab after autologous stem cell transplantation. Study-level background: Patients received a median of roughly five ipilimumab and eight or nine nivolumab doses. Study outcomes and limitations: Authors suggest TCR repertoire, Treg phenotype and gut microbiota support further study.

Of note for this clone: The antigen is unknown.

Through week 26, nivolumab 3 mg/kg IV was given weeks 1, 4, 7, 10, then biweekly. Profiled with immunoSEQ multiplex PCR; TCRdb holds only in-frame clones, not every one. The sample yields around 3,500 clones, 90% to 95% seen once. The source of this sequence is a male donor with multiple myeloma. This specimen consisted of PBMCs, obtained in a trial of ipilimumab plus nivolumab as post-transplant consolidation.

The CDR3 spells CASSQGTRGTYEQYF. The DNA of the CDR3 is TGTGCCAGCAGCCAGGGGACTAGGGGGACCTACGAGCAGTACTTC. This rearrangement joins TRBV4-2 to TRBJ2-7; 8 bases fit TRBD2. V lost 3 bases, J lost 2 bases, and 6 bases stayed unmatched. This CDR3 is 15 amino acids long. The germline CDR1 and CDR2 sequences are LGHNA and YNFKEQ.